This T cell receptor (beta chain) came from a study of a mutant IDH1 vaccine in newly diagnosed glioma. This sample's time point: baseline, week 1 (first vaccination visit). Described treatment: pre-vaccination baseline after standard-of-care therapy. Sequencing was performed with immunoSEQ multiplex PCR; in TCRdb, only in-frame clones are kept and a portion is missing. The table lists under 65,000 clones, approximately 80% of them singletons. CDR3 length: 16 amino acids. Trimming shortened V by 2 bases and J by 3 bases, and 13 bases separated the two germline ends. CDR1 is MNHNS and CDR2 is SASEGT in the germline V gene.

The chain couples TRBV6-1 to TRBJ2-2; D might be TRBD2 (6 bases). The origin of this receptor is a man aged 18 to 35 with glioma. The sequenced sample was PBMCs, obtained from a glioma patient treated with radiotherapy, temozolomide or both. The CDR3, as DNA: TGTGCCAGCAGTGAATGGGGGGTGGTGGACACCGGGGAGCTGTTTTTT. Translation: CASSEWGVVDTGELFF.